This T cell receptor beta chain was obtained from a study of T cell repertoires in cytomegalovirus infection. Study-wide background: The authors relied on CMV epitopes, both recently identified HLA-C-restricted and well-studied HLA-B-restricted. Indications came from public TCR beta signatures; they pointed to CMV infection and to a matching HLA type.

V was pared by 0 bases and J by 0 bases, with 10 bases of the junction left unmatched. Per the germline V gene, CDR1 is SGHTA and CDR2 is FQGNSA. The CDR3 loop spans 19 amino acids. On this clonotype itself: Its antigen is unknown.

TCRdb re-called the reads with MiXCR, one entry per CDR3 protein. This table holds just under 500,000 distinct CDR3 sequences, around 30% found once. Study results and limitations: Carriers of CMV and the relevant HLA type were discriminated by public TCR beta frequency. HLA-C-restricted CMV-specific TCR beta clonotypes prevailed in the ex vivo response.

The gene calls are TRBV7-2 and TRBJ2-3; 9 nucleotides match TRBD2. The receptor's source is a human donor in good health (CMV status not recorded). Some clones in this sample may be carry-over from other donors' samples. The sample consisted of cultured PBMCs, taken from culture after CMV antigen stimulation. Here the CDR3 reads CASSLAGRGGLPSTDTQYF. The CDR3 nucleotides read TGTGCCAGCAGCTTAGCTGGGCGGGGGGGTTTGCCTAGCACAGATACGCAGTATTTT.